This TCR beta chain originates from a study of regulatory T cells in long-lasting Graves disease. V lost 2 bases and J 8 bases, leaving 12 bases between the germline ends. The CDR3 spans 13 residues. The germline CDR1 and CDR2 sequences are WSHSY and SAAADI. This clonotype was counted ten times or more. The sample's time point: newly diagnosed GD, antithyroid drugs for less than 3 months. Preparation of the TCR library used RNA extracted from PBMCs. Combining iRepertoire HTBI primers with Arm-PCR of CDR3 regions, the authors built TCR beta libraries. TCRdb independently ran MiXCR on the multiplex PCR reads; one entry per CDR3 protein. The sample lists a few hundred thousand distinct CDR3 sequences; 15% to 20% were seen once. These same records also appear under a second study, on T cells in Graves' hyperthyroidism and ophthalmopathy.

The receptor comes from a young woman with Graves disease. The rearrangement joins TRBV10-2 to TRBJ2-5; D remains unclear. The sequencing used peripheral blood mononuclear cells (PBMCs), collected at new diagnosis, from a patient treated with antithyroid drugs. The chain's CDR3 is CASSEADPRTQYF. The CDR3 DNA sequence: TGCGCCAGCAGTGAGGCAGATCCAAGAACCCAGTACTTC.